The sequence of this TCR beta chain was determined in a study of T cells in localized non-small cell lung cancer. Regarding the study as a whole: A raised T cell density in blood coincided with lengthier overall survival. Heterogeneity remains possible because sequencing was limited to only one tumor region. In uninvolved adjacent lung, T cell clonality reached its highest value, exceeding tumor. Appearing in adjacent lung were a median about 50 of the top 100 tumor clones.

Trimming pared 4 bases from V and 3 bases from J, leaving 15 bases between. Germline CDR1 is MDHEN and CDR2 is SYDVKM. The CDR3 consists of 15 residues. This clone was seen only a few times. Its matching antigen is unknown. Clones were read by immunoSEQ multiplex PCR, and TCRdb kept only the in-frame ones, dropping some. The sample holds thousands of clones, roughly 40% seen once. The source was lung tumor tissue, collected before any cancer treatment. The gene calls are TRBV28 and TRBJ1-1; no clear D gene. The clonotype was recovered from a woman aged 35-75 years with stage II squamous cell lung carcinoma. CDR3 amino acids: CASSSDVETDTEAFF. The CDR3 DNA is TGTGCCAGCAGTTCCGATGTGGAAACGGACACTGAAGCTTTCTTT. Supplemented by reference TRBV28 and TRBJ1-1, the full variable domain reads DVKVTQSSRYLVKRTGEKVFLECVQDMDHENMFWYRQDPGLGLRLIYFSYDVKMKEKGDIPEGYSVSREKKERFSLILESASTNQTSMYLCASSSDVETDTEAFFGQGTRLTVV.